This T cell receptor (beta chain) was sequenced for a study of OX40 agonist ivuxolimab in advanced cancers. Sequencing used immunoSEQ multiplex PCR; TCRdb keeps in-frame clones, though not all of them. The sample has some 76,000 clones; around four fifths are singletons. The CDR3 has 14 residues. V was trimmed by 6 bases and J by 4 bases, leaving 15 bases between them. Germline V gene data show CDR1 as MDHEN and CDR2 as SYDVKM. The rearrangement joins TRBV28 to TRBJ1-2; D gene ambiguous. This clonotype was sampled from an adult with an advanced solid tumor such as melanoma, head and neck, liver or kidney cancer. This specimen was CD4+ or CD8+ T cells sorted from blood, taken in a trial of the OX40 agonist ivuxolimab. CDR3 protein: CASSQATLGYGYTF. The CDR3 DNA reads as TGTGCCAGCAGCCAGGCCACACTCGGCTATGGCTACACCTTC.